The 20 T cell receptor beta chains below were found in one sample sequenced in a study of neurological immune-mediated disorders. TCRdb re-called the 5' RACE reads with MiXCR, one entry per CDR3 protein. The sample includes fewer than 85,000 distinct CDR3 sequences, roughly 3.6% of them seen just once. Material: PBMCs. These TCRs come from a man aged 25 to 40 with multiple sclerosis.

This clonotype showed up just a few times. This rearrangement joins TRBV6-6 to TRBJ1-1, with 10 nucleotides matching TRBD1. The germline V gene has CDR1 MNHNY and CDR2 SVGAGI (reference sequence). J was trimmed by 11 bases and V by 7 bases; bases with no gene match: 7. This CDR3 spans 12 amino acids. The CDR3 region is CASKGQGGRAFF. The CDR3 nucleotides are TGTGCCAGCAAAGGACAGGGGGGCCGTGCTTTCTTT.

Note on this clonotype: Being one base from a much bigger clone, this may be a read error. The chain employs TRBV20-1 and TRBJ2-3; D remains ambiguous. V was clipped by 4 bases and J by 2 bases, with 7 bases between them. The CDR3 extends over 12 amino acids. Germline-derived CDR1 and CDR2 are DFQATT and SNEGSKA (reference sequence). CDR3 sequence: CSAIDITDTQYF. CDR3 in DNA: TGCAGTGCTATCGATATCACAGATACGCAGTATTTT.

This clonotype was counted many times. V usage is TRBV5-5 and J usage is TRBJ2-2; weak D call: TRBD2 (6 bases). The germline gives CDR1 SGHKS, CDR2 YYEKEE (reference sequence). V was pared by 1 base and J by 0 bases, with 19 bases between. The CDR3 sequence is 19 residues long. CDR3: CASSLLLVGGSANTGELFF. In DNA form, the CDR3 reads TGTGCCAGCAGCTTGCTTCTGGTGGGGGGATCAGCGAACACCGGGGAGCTGTTTTTT.

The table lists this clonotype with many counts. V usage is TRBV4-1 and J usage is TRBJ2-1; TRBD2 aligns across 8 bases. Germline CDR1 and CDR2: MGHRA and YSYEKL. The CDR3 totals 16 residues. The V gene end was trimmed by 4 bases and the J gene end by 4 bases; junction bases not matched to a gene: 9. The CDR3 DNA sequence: TGCGCCAGCAGCCGAGTTAATACTAGCGGATACAATGAGCAGTTCTTC. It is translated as CASSRVNTSGYNEQFF.

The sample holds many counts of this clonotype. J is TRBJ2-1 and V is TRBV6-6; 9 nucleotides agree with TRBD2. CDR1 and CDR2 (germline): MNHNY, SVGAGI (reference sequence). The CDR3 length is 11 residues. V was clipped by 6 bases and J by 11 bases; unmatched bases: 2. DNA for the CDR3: TGTGCCAGCAGCCTAGCGGGGAAGCAGTTCTTC. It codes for CASSLAGKQFF.

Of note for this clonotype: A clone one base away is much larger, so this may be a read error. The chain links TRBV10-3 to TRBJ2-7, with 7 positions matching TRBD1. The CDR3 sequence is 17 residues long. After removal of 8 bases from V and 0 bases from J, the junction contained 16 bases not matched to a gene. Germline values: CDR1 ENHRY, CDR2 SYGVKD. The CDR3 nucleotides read TGTGCCATCGGGGGACGATTAGAGACAGGGAGCTCCTACGAGCAGTACTTC. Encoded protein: CAIGGRLETGSSYEQYF.

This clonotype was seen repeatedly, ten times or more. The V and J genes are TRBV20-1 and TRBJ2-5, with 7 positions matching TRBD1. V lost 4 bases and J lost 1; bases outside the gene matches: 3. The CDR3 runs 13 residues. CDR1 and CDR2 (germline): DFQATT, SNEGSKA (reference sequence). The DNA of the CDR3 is TGCAGTGCTACCGGGACAGCCCAAGAGACCCAGTACTTC. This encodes CSATGTAQETQYF.

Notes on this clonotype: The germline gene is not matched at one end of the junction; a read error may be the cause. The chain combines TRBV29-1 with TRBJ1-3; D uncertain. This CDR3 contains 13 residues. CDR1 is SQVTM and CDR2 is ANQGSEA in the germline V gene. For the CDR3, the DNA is TGCAGCGTTCAGCGGGCCTCTGGAAAAACCATATATTTT. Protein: CSVQRASGKTIYF.

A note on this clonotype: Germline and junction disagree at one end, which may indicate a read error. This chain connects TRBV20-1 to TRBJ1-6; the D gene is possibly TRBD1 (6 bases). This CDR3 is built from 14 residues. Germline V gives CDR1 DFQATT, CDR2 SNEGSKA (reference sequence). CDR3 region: CSARDRGGNSPLNF. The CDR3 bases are TGCAGTGCTAGAGACAGGGGCGGTAATTCACCCCTCAACTTT.

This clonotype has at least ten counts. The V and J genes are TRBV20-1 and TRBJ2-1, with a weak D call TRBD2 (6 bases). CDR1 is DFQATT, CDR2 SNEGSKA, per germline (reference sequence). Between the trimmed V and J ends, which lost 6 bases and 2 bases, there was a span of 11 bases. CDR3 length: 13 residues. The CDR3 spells CSASGGTYNEQFF. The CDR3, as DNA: TGCAGTGCCTCTGGGGGGACCTACAATGAGCAGTTCTTC.

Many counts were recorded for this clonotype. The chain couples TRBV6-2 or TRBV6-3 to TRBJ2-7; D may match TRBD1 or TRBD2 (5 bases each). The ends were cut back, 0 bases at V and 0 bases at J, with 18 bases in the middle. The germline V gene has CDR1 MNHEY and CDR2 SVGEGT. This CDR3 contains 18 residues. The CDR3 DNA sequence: TGTGCCAGCAGTTACTCGGTGGGGCTAGCAGAGAGCTCCTACGAGCAGTACTTC. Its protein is CASSYSVGLAESSYEQYF.

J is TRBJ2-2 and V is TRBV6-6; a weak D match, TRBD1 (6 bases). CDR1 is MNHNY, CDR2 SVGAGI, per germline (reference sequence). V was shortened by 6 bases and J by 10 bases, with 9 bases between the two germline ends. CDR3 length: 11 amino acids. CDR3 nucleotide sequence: TGTGCCAGCAGAACGGGACAGGAGCTGTTTTTT. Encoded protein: CASRTGQELFF.

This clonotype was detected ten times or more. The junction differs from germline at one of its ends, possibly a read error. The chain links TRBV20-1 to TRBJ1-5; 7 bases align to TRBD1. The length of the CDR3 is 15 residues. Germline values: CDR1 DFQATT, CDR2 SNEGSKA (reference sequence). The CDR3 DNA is TGCAGTGCTAAGGCTCCTCTGGGAAGGGGACAGCCCCAGAATTTT. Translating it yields CSAKAPLGRGQPQNF.

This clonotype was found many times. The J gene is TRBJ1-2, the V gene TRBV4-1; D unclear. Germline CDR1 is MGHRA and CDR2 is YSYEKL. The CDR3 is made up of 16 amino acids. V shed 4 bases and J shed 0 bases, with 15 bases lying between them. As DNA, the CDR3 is TGCGCCAGCAGCCGGGGTCCGGGAATCACTAACTATGGCTACACCTTC. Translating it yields CASSRGPGITNYGYTF.

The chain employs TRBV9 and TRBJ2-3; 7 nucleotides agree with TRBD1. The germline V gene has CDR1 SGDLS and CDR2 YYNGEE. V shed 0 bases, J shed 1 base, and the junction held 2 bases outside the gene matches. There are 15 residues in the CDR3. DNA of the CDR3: TGTGCCAGCAGCGTAGGTGGACAGGGCACAGATACGCAGTATTTT. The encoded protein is CASSVGGQGTDTQYF.

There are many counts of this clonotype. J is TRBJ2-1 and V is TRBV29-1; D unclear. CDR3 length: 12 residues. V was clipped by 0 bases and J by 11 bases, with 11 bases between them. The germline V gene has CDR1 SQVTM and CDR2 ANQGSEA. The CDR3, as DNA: TGCAGCGTTGAAGATCGATTCTCCCAGCAGTTCTTC. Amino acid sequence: CSVEDRFSQQFF.

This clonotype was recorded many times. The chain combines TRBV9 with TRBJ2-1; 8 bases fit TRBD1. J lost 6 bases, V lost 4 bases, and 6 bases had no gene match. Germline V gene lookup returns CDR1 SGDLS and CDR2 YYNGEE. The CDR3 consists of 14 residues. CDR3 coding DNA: TGTGCCAGCAGCAAAGGACAGGGAATCAATGAGCAGTTCTTC. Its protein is CASSKGQGINEQFF.

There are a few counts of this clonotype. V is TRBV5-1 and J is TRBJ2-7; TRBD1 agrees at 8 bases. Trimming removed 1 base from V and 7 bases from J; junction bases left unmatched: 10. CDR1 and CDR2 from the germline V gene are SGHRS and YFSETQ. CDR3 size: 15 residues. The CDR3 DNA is TGCGCCAGCAGCTTGAGTGGACAGGGTGTTTTTGAGCAGTACGTC. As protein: CASSLSGQGVFEQYV.

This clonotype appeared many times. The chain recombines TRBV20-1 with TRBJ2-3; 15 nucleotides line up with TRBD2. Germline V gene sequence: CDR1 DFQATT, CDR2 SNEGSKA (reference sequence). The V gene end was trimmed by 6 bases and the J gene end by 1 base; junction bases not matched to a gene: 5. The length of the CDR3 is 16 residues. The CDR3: CSATGTSGGRTDTQYF. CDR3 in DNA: TGCAGTGCAACAGGGACTAGCGGGGGGCGCACAGATACGCAGTATTTT.

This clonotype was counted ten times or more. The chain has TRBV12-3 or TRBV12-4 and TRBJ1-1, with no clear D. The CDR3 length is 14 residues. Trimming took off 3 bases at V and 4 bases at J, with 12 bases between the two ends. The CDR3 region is CASSLVPVATEAFF. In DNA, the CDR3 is TGTGCCAGCAGTTTGGTTCCAGTTGCCACTGAAGCTTTCTTT.